The 7 T cell receptor beta chains in this list originate from one sample, sequenced in a study of T cells after yellow fever vaccination. MiXCR was run by TCRdb on the 5' RACE reads, yielding one entry per CDR3 protein. The table shows fewer than 650,000 distinct CDR3 sequences, with less than 25% occurring only once. The specimen comprised PBMCs, sampled roughly 20 days after the first yellow fever vaccination. The receptors derive from a man aged 18 to 29 who received the YFV17D yellow fever vaccine.

The V call is TRBV11-2, the J call TRBJ2-3; either TRBD1 or TRBD2 may fit D (5 bases each). Trimming pared 5 bases from V and 2 bases from J, leaving 20 bases between. The germline CDR1 and CDR2 sequences are SGHAT and FQNNGV. The CDR3 runs 17 residues. Here the CDR3 reads CASSHNAVGDVTDTQYF. CDR3 DNA sequence: TGTGCCAGCAGCCATAATGCCGTGGGGGATGTCACAGATACGCAGTATTTT.

J is TRBJ2-1 and V is TRBV10-3; either TRBD1 or TRBD2 may supply D (6 bases each). V was clipped by 2 bases and J by 15 bases, with 17 bases between them. CDR1 ENHRY and CDR2 SYGVKD come from the germline V gene. There are 13 residues in the CDR3. The CDR3 loop reads CAISEVGGLGRFF. The CDR3 DNA is TGTGCCATCAGTGAGGTGGGGGGCCTAGGACGGTTCTTC.

The V call is TRBV5-1, the J call TRBJ2-3; D is unclear. V was trimmed by 5 bases and J by 2 bases, leaving 6 bases between them. CDR1 and CDR2 (germline): SGHRS, YFSETQ. The CDR3 has 12 amino acids. The CDR3 DNA follows: TGCGCCAGCAGGCACCACACAGATACGCAGTATTTT. This codes for CASRHHTDTQYF.

The rearrangement links TRBV29-1 to TRBJ1-1, with a tentative D call TRBD1 (5 bases). Germline-derived CDR1 and CDR2 are SQVTM and ANQGSEA. There are 15 residues in the CDR3. V was shortened by 7 bases and J by 0 bases, with 18 bases between the two germline ends. For the CDR3, the DNA is TGCAGCGGTGGGGGAGGGTGGGCAATGAACACTGAAGCTTTCTTT. Encoded protein: CSGGGGWAMNTEAFF. Full variable domain (rest looked up from reference TRBV29-1 and TRBJ1-1): SAVISQKPSRDICQRGTSLTIQCQVDSQVTMMFWYRQQPGQSLTLIATANQGSEATYESGFVIDKFPISRPNLTFSTLTVSNMSPEDSSIYLCSGGGGWAMNTEAFFGQGTRLTVV.

This clonotype appeared a few times. The V and J genes are TRBV7-2 and TRBJ1-4; perhaps TRBD1 as D (5 bases). The CDR3 loop spans 15 amino acids. V was clipped by 5 bases and J by 8 bases, with 18 bases between them. Germline CDR1 and CDR2: SGHTA and FQGNSA. The CDR3 DNA follows: TGTGCCAGCAGCCAGGATCGGGGGATTGGAGAAAAACTGTTTTTT. Its protein product is CASSQDRGIGEKLFF.

The chain joins TRBV6-2 or TRBV6-3 to TRBJ2-6; D perhaps matches TRBD2 (6 bases). The V end lost 6 bases, the J end lost 0 bases, and 9 bases lay between the germline ends. The CDR3 length is 15 residues. Germline CDR1 is MNHEY and CDR2 is SVGEGT. Here the CDR3 reads CASRRLVSGANVLTF. CDR3 nucleotides: TGTGCCAGCAGGAGACTAGTCTCTGGGGCCAACGTCCTGACTTTC.

The table lists this clonotype with a few counts. The chain couples TRBV7-9 to TRBJ2-1; D gene unclear. The CDR3 loop spans 14 amino acids. Deletions cut 4 bases from V and 9 bases from J, with 16 bases between. CDR1 is SEHNR, CDR2 FQNEAQ, per germline (reference sequence). The CDR3 coding sequence is TGTGCCAGCAGCTCCTTCCCCTTATGGTTTGAGCAGTTCTTC. Translating it yields CASSSFPLWFEQFF.